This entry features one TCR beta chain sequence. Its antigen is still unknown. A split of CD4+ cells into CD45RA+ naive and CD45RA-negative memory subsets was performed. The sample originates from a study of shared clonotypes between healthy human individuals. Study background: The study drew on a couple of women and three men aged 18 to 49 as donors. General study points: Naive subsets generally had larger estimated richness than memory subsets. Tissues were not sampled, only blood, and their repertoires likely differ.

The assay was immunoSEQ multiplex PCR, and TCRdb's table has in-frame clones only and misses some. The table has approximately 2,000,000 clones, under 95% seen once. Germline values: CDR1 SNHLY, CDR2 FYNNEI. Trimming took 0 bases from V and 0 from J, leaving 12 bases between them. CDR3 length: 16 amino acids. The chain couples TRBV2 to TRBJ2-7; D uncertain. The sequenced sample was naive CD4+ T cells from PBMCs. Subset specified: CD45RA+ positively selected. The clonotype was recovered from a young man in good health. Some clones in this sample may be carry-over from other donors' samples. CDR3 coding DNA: TGTGCCAGCAGTGAAGCGCTTCTGGGTAGCTCCTACGAGCAGTACTTC. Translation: CASSEALLGSSYEQYF.